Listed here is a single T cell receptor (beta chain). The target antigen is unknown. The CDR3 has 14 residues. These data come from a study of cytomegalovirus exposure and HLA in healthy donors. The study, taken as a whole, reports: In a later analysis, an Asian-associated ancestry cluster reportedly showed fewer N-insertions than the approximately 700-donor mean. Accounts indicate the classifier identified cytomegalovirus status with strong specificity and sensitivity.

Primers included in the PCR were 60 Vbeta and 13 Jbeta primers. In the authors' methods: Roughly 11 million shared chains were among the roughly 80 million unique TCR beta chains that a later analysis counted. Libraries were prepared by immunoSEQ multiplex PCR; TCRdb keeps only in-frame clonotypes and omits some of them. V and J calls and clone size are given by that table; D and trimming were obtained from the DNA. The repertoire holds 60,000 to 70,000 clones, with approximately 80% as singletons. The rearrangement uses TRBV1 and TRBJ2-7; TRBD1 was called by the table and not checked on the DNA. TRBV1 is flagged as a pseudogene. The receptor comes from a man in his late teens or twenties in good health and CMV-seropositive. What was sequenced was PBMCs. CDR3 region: CTSSPPSRDYEQYF. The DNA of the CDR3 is TGCACCAGCAGCCCCCCTTCCAGGGACTACGAGCAGTACTTC.